This record covers a single T cell receptor (beta chain). The target of this receptor is not known. Per-nucleotide qualities are absent, and no much larger clonotype sits a single base away. These data originate in a study of T cell responses to AZD1222 COVID-19 vaccine (dated by TCRdb to the early 2020s). About the study as a whole: A total of about 230 trial participants underwent TCR sequencing, of whom 200 to 220 received two doses of AZD1222 and about 25 received two doses of the MenACWY control vaccine. Trial participants were enrolled by age into 18-55, 56-69 and 70-plus year subgroups, with around 150, 28 and 57 TCR-sequenced participants respectively. Beyond this particular receptor, the publication reports: A significant rise in spike-specific TCR breadth and depth was observed after two AZD1222 doses relative to day 0 and relative to MenACWY recipients. Participants were mostly white British and included more females than males, and it was suggested by the authors that clonal diversity may have been underestimated. The 56-69-year group was small, and its depth increase did not reach significance, likely because of low power. Only six AZD1222 recipients were SARS-CoV-2 seropositive at baseline, limiting conclusions about previously exposed vaccinees. Nearly half of unique spike-specific TCRs reportedly recognized epitopes outside regions mutated in the B.1.351 and B.1.1.7 variants. Because no day 14 peak-response samples were available, repertoires were characterized only after the peak T cell response. The whole spike protein was spanned by vaccine-associated CD4 TCRs, and dominant responses were seen in regions 160-218 and 743-854.

The germline ends are 17 bases apart after V is trimmed by 3 bases and J by 0 bases. The CDR3 sequence holds 19 residues, the cysteine and phenylalanine included. Solely the CDR3 DNA is kept, with 57 bases framed from the first base. CDR1 is given as KGHDR and CDR2 as SFDVKD, both from the germline V gene. The CDR3 regions of human TCRbeta chains were analyzed by immunosequencing. The source study handled its data this way. TCRs in the repertoires were matched against a reference library of SARS-CoV-2-specific TCRs that had been generated with the MIRA antigen-specificity platform. Breadth was defined as the fraction of unique TCRs that were SARS-CoV-2-associated, and depth was defined as the fraction of total T cells that were SARS-CoV-2-associated. Using the MIRA data, each spike-specific TCR was assigned both to the spike region to which the TCR was reactive and to a CD4 or CD8 class. Log10-transformed breadth and depth values were compared by one-way ANOVA with Sidak's multiple comparisons tests. TCRdb took this table from immuneACCESS and kept in-frame rearrangements with V and J called. Such tables lack part of the clones; where checked against another copy, unresolved V genes explain under half of the gap, and the rest is unexplained. V and J calls and clone size are copied from that table; D and trimming were computed from the DNA. Within this sample are some 110,000 clones, with 85% to 90% of them counted one time only. The top ten clones comprise 7.1% of the sample.

The time point label for this specimen denotes: about 28 days (+/-7) after the second vaccine dose. AZD1222 recipients given second doses at about 4 weeks or at about 12 weeks were pooled, since spike-specific TCR depth and breadth were not found to differ between the two schedules. Vaccinee samples came from UK trials COV001 and COV002, including a single-blind randomized controlled phase 2/3 trial of AZD1222 (ChAdOx1 nCoV-19) in healthy adults. For TCRbeta chain sequencing, PBMC samples from trial participants were taken at day 0 and at day 28 after the second dose. The sequences come from peripheral blood, collected 28 days after the second AZD1222 dose. The sequence came from an adult who received the AZD1222 COVID-19 vaccine. The sequence links TRBV24-1 to TRBJ2-6; TRBD1 is a possible D gene, resting on 5 matching bases. CDR3 sequence: CATSDPSTGSASGANVLTF. DNA sequence: TGTGCCACCAGTGATCCAAGTACAGGATCGGCCTCTGGGGCCAACGTCCTGACTTTC.